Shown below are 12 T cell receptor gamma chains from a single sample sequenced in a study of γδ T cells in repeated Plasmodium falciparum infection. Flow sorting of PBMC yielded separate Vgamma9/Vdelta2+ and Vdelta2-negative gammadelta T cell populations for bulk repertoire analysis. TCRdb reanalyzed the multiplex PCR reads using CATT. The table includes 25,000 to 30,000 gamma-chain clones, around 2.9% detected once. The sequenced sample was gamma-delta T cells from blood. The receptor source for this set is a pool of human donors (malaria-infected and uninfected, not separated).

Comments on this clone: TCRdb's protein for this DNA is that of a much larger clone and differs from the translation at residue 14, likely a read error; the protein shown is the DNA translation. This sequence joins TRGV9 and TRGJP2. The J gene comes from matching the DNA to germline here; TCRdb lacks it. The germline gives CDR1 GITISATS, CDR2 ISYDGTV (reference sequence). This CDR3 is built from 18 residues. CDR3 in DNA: TGTGCCTTGTGGGAGGTGCGTCGGGTAATTAATAGTGATCGGATCAAGACGTTT. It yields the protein CALWEVRRVINSDRIKTF.

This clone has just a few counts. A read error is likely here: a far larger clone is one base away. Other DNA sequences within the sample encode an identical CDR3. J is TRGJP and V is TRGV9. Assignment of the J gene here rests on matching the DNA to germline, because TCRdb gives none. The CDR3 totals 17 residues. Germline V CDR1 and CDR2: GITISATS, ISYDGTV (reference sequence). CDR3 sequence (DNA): TGTGCCTTGTGGGAGGTACAACAAGAGTTGGGCAAAAAGATCAAGGTATTT. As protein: CALWEVQQELGKKIKVF.

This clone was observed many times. The CDR3 is CALCYYKKLF. CDR3 DNA: TGTGCCTTGTGTTATTATAAGAAACTCTTT. The chain recombines TRGV9 with TRGJ1 or TRGJ2. The CDR3 extends over 10 amino acids. Germline lookup yields CDR1 GITISATS and CDR2 ISYDGTV (reference sequence). Trimming took 7 bases from V and 3 from J; bases not matched to a gene: 0.

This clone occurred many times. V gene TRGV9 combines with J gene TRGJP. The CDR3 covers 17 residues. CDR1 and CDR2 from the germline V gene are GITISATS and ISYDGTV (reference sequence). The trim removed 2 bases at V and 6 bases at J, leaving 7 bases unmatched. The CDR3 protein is CALWEARRELGKKIKVF. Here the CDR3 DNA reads TGTGCCTTGTGGGAGGCTAGAAGAGAGTTGGGCAAAAAAATCAAGGTATTT.

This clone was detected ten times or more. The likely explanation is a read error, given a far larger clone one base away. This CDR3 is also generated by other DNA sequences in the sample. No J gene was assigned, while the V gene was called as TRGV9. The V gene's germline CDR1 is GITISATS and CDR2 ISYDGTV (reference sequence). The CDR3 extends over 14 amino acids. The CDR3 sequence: CALWEYSSDWIKTF. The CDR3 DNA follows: TGTGCCTTGTGGGAGTATAGTAGTGATTGGATCAAGACGTTC.

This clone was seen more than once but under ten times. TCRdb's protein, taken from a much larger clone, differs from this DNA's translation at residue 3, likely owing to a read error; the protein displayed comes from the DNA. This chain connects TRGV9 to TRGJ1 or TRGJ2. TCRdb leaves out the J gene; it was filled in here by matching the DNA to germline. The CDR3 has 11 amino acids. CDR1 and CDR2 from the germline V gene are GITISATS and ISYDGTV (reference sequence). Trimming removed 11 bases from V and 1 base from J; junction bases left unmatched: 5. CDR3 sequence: CASYNYYKKLF. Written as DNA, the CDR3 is TGTGCCTCGTACAATTATTATAAGAAACTCTTT.

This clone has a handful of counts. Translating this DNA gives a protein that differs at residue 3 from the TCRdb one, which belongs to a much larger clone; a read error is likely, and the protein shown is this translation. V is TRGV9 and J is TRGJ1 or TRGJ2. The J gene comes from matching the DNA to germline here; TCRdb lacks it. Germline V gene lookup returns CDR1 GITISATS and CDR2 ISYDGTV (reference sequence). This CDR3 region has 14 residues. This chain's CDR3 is CASWEAGTYYKKLF. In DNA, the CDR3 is TGTGCCTCGTGGGAGGCCGGCACCTATTATAAGAAACTCTTT.

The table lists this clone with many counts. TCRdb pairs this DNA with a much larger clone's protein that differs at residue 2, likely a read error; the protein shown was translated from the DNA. CDR3 nucleotides: TGTACCACCTGGGATGGGCCTGATTATAAGAAACTCTTT. As protein: CTTWDGPDYKKLF. The chain uses TRGV4 and TRGJ1 or TRGJ2. The germline CDR1 and CDR2 sequences are EGSTGY and YDSYTSSV. The CDR3 runs to 13 residues.

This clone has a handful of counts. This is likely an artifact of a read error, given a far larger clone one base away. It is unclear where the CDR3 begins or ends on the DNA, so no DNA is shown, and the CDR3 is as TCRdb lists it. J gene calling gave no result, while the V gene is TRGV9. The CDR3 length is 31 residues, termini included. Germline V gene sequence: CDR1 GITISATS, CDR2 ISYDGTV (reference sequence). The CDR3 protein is CALWEAIIIRNSLAVEQHLLSQVSIGRIQHF.

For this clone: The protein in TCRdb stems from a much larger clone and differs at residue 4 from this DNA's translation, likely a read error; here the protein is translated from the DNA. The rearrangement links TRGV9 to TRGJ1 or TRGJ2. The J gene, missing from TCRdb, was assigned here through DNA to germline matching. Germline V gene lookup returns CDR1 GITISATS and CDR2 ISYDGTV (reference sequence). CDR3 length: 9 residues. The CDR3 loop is CALRELKLF. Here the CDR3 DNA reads TGTGCCTTGCGGGAGTTGAAACTCTTT.

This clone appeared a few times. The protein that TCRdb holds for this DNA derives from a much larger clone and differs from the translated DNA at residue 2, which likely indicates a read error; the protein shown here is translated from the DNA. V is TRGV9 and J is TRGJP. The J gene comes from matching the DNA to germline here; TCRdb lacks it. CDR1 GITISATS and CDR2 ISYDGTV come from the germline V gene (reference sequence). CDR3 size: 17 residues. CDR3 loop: CTLWEGMQELGKKIKVF. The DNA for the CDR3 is TGTACCTTGTGGGAGGGGATGCAAGAGTTGGGCAAAAAAATCAAGGTATTT.

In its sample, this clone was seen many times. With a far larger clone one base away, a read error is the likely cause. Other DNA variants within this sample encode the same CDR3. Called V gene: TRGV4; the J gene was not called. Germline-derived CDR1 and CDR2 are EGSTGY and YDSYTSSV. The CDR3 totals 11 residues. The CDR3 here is CATWDGPGKLF. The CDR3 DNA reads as TGTGCCACCTGGGATGGGCCTGGGAAGCTCTTT.